This entry is about one TCR beta chain. Its antigen is undetermined. The germline V gene has CDR1 LNHDA and CDR2 SQIVND (reference sequence). This CDR3 is 17 amino acids long. This sample stems from a study of cytomegalovirus exposure and HLA in healthy donors. Study-level points and caveats: Upon later analysis, HLA-associated TCR beta chains proved more clonally expanded than other, equally common chains.

This PCR relied on a set of 60 Vbeta primers and 13 Jbeta primers. Repertoires were generated with immunoSEQ multiplex PCR, while TCRdb's copy carries only in-frame clones and drops some. The sample consists of about 110,000 clones, more than 70% of them appearing once. The TCR was taken from a middle-aged man in good health and CMV-seronegative. This chain joins TRBV19 and TRBJ2-5; 7 bases are shared with TRBD2. The J call may be in error: the DNA end matches TRBJ2-7 better. Sequencing used PBMCs. Written as DNA, the CDR3 is TGTGCCAGTAGTAGTCGGGGGGACGGCAGAAGTTCCTACGAGCAGTACTTC. Translated: CASSSRGDGRSSYEQYF.